This T cell receptor beta chain was captured in a study of a mutant IDH1 vaccine in newly diagnosed glioma. Study context: Sex among treated patients split 62.5% male, about 40% female; mean age was roughly 40 years.

Indicated time point: week 23, last vaccination. What each vaccine dose contained was 300 ug of mutant IDH1 20-mer peptide, accompanied by topical imiquimod. Sequencing was performed with immunoSEQ multiplex PCR; in TCRdb, only in-frame clones are kept and a portion is missing. Of about 56,000 clones in the sample, over 70% were seen once. With respect to this clone: Antigen unknown.

The CDR3 loop spans 15 amino acids. Per germline, CDR1 SGHTA and CDR2 FQGNSA. Sequenced material: PBMCs, taken from a glioma patient whose treatment included an IDH1 peptide vaccine. The clonotype comes from a man aged 35-49 years with glioma. This chain connects TRBV7-2 to TRBJ2-5; 7 nucleotides line up with TRBD2. The DNA end favors TRBJ2-7, so the J call may be wrong. Here the CDR3 reads CASSLGTSATYEQYF. The CDR3 DNA is TGTGCCAGCAGCTTAGGTACTAGCGCGACCTACGAGCAGTACTTC.